These 4 T cell receptor beta chains came from one sample sequenced in a study of cytomegalovirus exposure and HLA in healthy donors. The PCR contained 60 Vbeta and 13 Jbeta primers. Clones were sequenced by immunoSEQ multiplex PCR, and TCRdb holds only the in-frame ones, with some missing. Altogether around 240,000 clones are present, over 80% being singletons, with the ten largest covering 5.4%. Sequences were obtained from PBMCs. The receptors here all came from a woman in her thirties or forties in good health and CMV-seropositive.

This clone has a single count. The rearrangement links TRBV28 to TRBJ1-5; TRBD1 agrees at 11 bases. Germline V gene lookup returns CDR1 MDHEN and CDR2 SYDVKM. V was pared by 4 bases and J by 2 bases, with 10 bases of the junction left unmatched. The CDR3 totals 18 residues. CDR3 residues: CASSSLGTGGWGNQPQHF. The CDR3 nucleotides are TGTGCCAGCAGTTCGCTCGGGACAGGGGGATGGGGCAATCAGCCCCAGCATTTT.

This chain links TRBV7-7 with TRBJ2-5; no reliable D call. Germline CDR1 reads SSHAT; CDR2 reads FNYEAQ (reference sequence). The CDR3 is made up of 14 amino acids. Trimming removed 5 bases at V and 4 bases at J, with 14 bases between. CDR3 sequence (DNA): TGTGCCAGCAGCCCCTTAAACGGTGGAGAGACCCAGTACTTC. The encoded protein is CASSPLNGGETQYF.

The rearrangement links TRBV27 to TRBJ2-6, with D unresolved. Trimming took off 3 bases at V and 5 bases at J, with 8 bases between the two ends. The CDR3 loop spans 14 amino acids. Germline CDR1 MNHEY, CDR2 SMNVEV (reference sequence). The CDR3 DNA follows: TGTGCCAGCAGTTTCTACCCAAGGGCCAACGTCCTGACTTTC. It yields the protein CASSFYPRANVLTF.

The J gene is TRBJ2-3, the V gene TRBV4-1, with 13 bases matching TRBD2. The CDR3 is 15 residues long. V dropped 4 bases and J dropped 7; count of bases not matched to a gene: 5. Per the germline V gene, CDR1 is MGHRA and CDR2 is YSYEKL. The CDR3: CASSLTGTSGNTQYF. The CDR3 DNA follows: TGCGCCAGCAGCCTTACAGGGACTAGCGGGAATACGCAGTATTTT.